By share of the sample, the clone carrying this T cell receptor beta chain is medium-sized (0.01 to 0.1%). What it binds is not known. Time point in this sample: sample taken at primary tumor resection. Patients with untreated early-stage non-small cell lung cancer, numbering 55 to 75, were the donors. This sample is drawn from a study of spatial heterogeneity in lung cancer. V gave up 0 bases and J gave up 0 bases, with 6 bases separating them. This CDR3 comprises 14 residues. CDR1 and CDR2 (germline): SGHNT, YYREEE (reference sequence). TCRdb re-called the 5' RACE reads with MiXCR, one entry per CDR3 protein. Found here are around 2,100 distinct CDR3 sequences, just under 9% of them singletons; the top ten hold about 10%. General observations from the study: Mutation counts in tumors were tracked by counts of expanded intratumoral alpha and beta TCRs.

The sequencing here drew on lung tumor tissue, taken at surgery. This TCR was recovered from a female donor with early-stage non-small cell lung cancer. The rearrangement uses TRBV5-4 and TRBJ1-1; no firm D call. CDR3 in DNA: TGTGCCAGCAGCTTGGACGTCATGAACACTGAAGCTTTCTTT. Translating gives CASSLDVMNTEAFF.